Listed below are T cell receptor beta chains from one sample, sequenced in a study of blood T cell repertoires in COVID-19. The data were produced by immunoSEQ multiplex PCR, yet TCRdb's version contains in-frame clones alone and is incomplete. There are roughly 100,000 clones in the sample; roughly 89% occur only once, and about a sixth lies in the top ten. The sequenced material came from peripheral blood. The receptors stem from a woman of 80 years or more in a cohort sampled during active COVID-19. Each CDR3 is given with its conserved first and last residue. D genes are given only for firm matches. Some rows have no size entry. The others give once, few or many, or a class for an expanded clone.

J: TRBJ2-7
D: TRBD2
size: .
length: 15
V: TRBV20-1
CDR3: CSASSKGLGRVEQYF
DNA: TGCAGTGCTAGTTCGAAAGGACTAGGTCGAGTCGAGCAGTACTTC

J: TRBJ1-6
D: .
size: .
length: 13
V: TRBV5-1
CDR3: CASSRQEGSPLHF
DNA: TGCGCCAGCAGTAGGCAGGAGGGTTCACCCCTCCACTTT

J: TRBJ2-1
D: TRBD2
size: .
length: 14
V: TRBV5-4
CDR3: CASSPFGGDNEQFF
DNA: TGTGCCAGCAGCCCATTCGGGGGGGACAATGAGCAGTTCTTC

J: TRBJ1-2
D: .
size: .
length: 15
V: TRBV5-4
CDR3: CASSLFPDITSLNTF
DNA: TGTGCCAGCAGCTTGTTCCCAGACATCACCTCTTTGAACACCTTC

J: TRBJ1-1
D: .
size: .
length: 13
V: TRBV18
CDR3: CASSTSGNTEAFF
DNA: TGTGCCAGCTCCACGAGTGGTAACACTGAAGCTTTCTTT

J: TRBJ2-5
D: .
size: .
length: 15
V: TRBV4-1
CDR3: CASSRTERVEETQYF
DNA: TGCGCCAGCAGCCGTACCGAGAGGGTGGAAGAGACCCAGTACTTC

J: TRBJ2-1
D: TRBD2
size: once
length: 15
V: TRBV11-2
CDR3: CASSLVRGDHNEQFF
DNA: TGTGCCAGCAGCTTAGTCCGGGGGGATCACAATGAGCAGTTCTTC

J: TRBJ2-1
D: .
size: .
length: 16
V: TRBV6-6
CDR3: CASLRVVTEKGNEQFF
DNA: TGTGCCAGCCTAAGGGTTGTGACAGAGAAAGGCAATGAGCAGTTCTTC

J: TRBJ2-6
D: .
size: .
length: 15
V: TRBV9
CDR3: CASSVVGSGANVLTF
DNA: TGTGCCAGCAGCGTAGTCGGCTCTGGGGCCAACGTCCTGACTTTC

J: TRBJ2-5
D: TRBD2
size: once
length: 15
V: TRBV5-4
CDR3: CASSSAGLATETQYF
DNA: TGTGCCAGCAGCTCGGCCGGACTAGCAACGGAGACCCAGTACTTC

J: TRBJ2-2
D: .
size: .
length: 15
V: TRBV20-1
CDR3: CSASGRDSYTGELFF
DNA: TGCAGTGCTAGTGGAAGAGATAGTTACACCGGGGAGCTGTTTTTT

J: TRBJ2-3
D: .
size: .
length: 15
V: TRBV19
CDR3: CASSIDVGTQGTQYF
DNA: TGTGCCAGTAGTATTGATGTCGGGACACAGGGTACGCAGTATTTT

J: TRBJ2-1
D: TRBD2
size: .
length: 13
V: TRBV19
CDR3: CASSSTSGQWIIF
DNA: TGTGCCAGTAGTTCGACTAGCGGACAATGGATAATCTTC

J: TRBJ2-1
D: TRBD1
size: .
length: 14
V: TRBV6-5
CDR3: CASSSGQGGDEQFF
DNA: TGTGCCAGCAGCTCGGGACAGGGTGGGGATGAGCAGTTCTTC

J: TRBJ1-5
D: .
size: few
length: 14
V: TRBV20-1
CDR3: CSASPGGFNQPQHF
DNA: TGCAGTGCTAGTCCGGGGGGCTTCAATCAGCCCCAGCATTTT

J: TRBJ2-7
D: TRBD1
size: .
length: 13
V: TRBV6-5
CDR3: CASTPQGYYEQYF
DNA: TGTGCCAGCACCCCACAGGGGTACTACGAGCAGTACTTC

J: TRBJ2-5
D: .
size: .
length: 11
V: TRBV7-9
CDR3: CASSQQETQYF
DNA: TGTGCCAGCAGCCAACAAGAGACCCAGTACTTC

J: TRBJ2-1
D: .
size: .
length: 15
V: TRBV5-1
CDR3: CASSFTSRSYNEQFF
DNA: TGCGCCAGCAGCTTTACTAGTAGGTCCTACAATGAGCAGTTCTTC

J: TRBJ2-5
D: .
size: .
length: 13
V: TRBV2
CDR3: CASKGLEVETQYF
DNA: TGTGCCAGCAAGGGTTTGGAGGTAGAGACCCAGTACTTC

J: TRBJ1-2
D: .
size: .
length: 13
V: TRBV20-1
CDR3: CSASRPKSYGYTF
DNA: TGCAGTGCTAGTCGTCCTAAGTCCTATGGCTACACCTTC

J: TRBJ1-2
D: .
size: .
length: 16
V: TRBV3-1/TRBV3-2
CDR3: CASAHGGVGLPEGYTF
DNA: TGTGCCAGCGCACATGGTGGGGTAGGACTACCTGAAGGCTACACCTTC

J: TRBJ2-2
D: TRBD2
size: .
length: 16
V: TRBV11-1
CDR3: CASIVGRASDAGELFF
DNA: TGTGCCAGCATCGTCGGGAGGGCCTCGGATGCCGGGGAGCTGTTTTTT

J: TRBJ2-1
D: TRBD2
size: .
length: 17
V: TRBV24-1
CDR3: CATSAPPGAGFRYEQFF
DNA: TGTGCCACCAGTGCGCCTCCAGGAGCGGGATTTCGGTATGAGCAGTTCTTC

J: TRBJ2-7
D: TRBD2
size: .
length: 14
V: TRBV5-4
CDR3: CASSLSGDYYEQYF
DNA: TGTGCCAGCAGCTTGTCGGGGGACTACTACGAGCAGTACTTC

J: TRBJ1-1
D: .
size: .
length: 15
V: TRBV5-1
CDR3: CASSLPPSENTEAFF
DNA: TGCGCCAGCAGCTTGCCACCTTCAGAGAACACTGAAGCTTTCTTT

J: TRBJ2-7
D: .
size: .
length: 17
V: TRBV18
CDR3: CASSPHSPGAVVYEQYF
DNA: TGTGCCAGCTCACCGCACAGTCCGGGAGCAGTGGTCTACGAGCAGTACTTC

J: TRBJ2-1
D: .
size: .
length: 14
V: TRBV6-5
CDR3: CASSYSRTAREQFF
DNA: TGTGCCAGCAGTTACTCAAGAACTGCTCGTGAGCAGTTCTTC

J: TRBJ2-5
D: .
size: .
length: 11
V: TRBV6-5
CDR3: CASSRKETQYF
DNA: TGTGCCAGCAGCAGGAAAGAGACCCAGTACTTC

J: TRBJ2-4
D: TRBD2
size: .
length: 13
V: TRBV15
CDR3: CATLGGAKNIQYF
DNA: TGTGCCACCTTGGGGGGGGCCAAAAACATTCAGTACTTC

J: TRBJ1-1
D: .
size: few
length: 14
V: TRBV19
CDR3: CASSIPQGNTEAFF
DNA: TGTGCCAGTAGTATCCCGCAGGGGAACACTGAAGCTTTCTTT

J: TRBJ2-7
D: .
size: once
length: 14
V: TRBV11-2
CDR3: CASSLEQVAYEQYF
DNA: TGTGCCAGCAGCTTAGAACAGGTGGCCTACGAGCAGTACTTC

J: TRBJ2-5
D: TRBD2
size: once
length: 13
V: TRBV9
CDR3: CASSSSGAETQYF
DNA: TGTGCCAGCAGCTCCAGCGGGGCGGAGACCCAGTACTTC

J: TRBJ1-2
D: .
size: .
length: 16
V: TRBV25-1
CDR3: CASSDSHRVGGYGYTF
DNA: TGTGCCAGCAGTGACTCACACCGGGTGGGGGGTTATGGCTACACCTTC

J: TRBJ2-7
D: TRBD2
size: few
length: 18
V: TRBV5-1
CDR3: CASSPTTSGGPFSYEQYF
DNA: TGCGCCAGCAGCCCCACGACTAGCGGGGGGCCCTTCTCCTACGAGCAGTACTTC

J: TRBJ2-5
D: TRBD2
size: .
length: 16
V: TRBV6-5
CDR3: CASSYLSGGFQETQYF
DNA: TGTGCCAGCAGTTACCTGAGCGGGGGATTCCAAGAGACCCAGTACTTC